This TCR beta chain was sequenced during a study of identifying expanded T cells in peripheral blood. V was clipped by 6 bases and J by 2 bases, with 15 bases between them. This CDR3 has 15 amino acids. CDR1 and CDR2 from the germline V gene are SGHNT and YENEEA. No infections or other immune events were documented during collection. Clones were read by immunoSEQ multiplex PCR, and TCRdb kept only the in-frame ones, dropping some. The data hold about 130,000 clones, with about 88% observed a single time. The gene calls are TRBV11-3 and TRBJ2-3; D uncertain. The origin of this receptor is a person aged 18 to 70 in good health. The material sequenced was blood. The CDR3 DNA reads as TGTGCCAGCAGTGACCCAGAGGAGTACACAGATACGCAGTATTTT. The encoded protein is CASSDPEEYTDTQYF.